This TCR beta chain originates from a study of CD8+CD57+ T cells in acquired aplastic anemia. TCR beta VDJ and CDR3 were profiled, and genomic DNA was the template. One entry per CDR3 protein results from TCRdb running MiXCR on the reads. The sample shows some 200,000 distinct CDR3 sequences, 65% of them seen only once. Germline V lookup: CDR1 DFQATT, CDR2 SNEGSKA (reference sequence). CDR3 length: 15 residues. Trimming at V came to 4 bases and at J to 1 base, leaving 9 bases not matched to a gene. Patients sequenced had flow cytometry evidence of CD8+CD57+ cell expansion. Sequenced input: sorted CD4+, CD8+, or CD8+CD57+ T cells (not recorded which) from PBMCs. The gene calls are TRBV20-1 and TRBJ1-1; 7 bases are a match to TRBD1. The sequence was collected from a human donor with aplastic anemia. CDR3 bases: TGCAGTGCTAAGAAGACAGGGAGCCAGAACACTGAAGCTTTCTTT. Translation gives CSAKKTGSQNTEAFF.